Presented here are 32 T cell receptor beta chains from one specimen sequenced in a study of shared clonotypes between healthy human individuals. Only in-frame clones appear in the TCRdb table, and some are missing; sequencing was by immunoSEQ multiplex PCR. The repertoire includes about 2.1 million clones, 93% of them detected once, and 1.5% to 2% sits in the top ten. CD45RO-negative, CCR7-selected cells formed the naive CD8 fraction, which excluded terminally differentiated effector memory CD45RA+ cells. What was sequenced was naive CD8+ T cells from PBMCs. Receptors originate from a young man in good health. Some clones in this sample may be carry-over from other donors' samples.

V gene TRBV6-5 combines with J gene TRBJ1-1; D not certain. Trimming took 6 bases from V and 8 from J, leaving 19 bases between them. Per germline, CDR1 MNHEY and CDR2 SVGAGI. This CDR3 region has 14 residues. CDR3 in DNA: TGTGCCAGCAGCCCTTCCGGGAGGACCCCCGAAGCTTTCTTT. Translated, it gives CASSPSGRTPEAFF.

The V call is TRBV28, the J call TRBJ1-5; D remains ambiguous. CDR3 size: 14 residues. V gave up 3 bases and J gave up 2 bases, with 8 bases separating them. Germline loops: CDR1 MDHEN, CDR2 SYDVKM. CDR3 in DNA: TGTGCCAGCAGTTTCGACGGAGGCAATCAGCCCCAGCATTTT. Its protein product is CASSFDGGNQPQHF. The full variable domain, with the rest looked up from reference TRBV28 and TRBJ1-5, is DVKVTQSSRYLVKRTGEKVFLECVQDMDHENMFWYRQDPGLGLRLIYFSYDVKMKEKGDIPEGYSVSREKKERFSLILESASTNQTSMYLCASSFDGGNQPQHFGDGTRLSIL.

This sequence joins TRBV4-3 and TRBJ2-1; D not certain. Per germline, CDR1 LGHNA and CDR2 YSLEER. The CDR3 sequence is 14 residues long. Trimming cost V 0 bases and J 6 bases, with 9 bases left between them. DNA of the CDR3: TGCGCCAGCAGCCAAGATTGGGGTCCCAATGAGCAGTTCTTC. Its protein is CASSQDWGPNEQFF.

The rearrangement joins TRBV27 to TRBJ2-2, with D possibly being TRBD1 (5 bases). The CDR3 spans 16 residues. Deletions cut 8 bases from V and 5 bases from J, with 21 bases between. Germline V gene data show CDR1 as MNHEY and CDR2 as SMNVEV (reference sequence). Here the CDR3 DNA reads TGTGCCAGCGCAAACCCAACGACAGATATAACCGGGGAGCTGTTTTTT. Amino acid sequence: CASANPTTDITGELFF.

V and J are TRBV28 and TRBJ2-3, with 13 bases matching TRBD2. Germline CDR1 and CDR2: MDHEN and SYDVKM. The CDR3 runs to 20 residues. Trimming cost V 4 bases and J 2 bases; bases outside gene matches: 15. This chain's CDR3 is CASSSIKLAGGPLVTDTQYF. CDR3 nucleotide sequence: TGTGCCAGCAGTTCCATCAAACTAGCGGGAGGGCCCTTGGTCACAGATACGCAGTATTTT.

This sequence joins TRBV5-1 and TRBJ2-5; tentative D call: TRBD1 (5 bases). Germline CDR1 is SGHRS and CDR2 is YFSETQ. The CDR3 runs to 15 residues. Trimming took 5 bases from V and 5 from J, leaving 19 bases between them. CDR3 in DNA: TGCGCCAGCAGACCGTTGACAAGGAAGGGGGAGACCCAGTACTTC. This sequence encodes CASRPLTRKGETQYF.

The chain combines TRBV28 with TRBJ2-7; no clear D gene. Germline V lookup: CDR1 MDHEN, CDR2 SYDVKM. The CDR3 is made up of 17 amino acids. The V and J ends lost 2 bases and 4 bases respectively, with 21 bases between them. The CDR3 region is CASSLSPGTSSMYEQYF. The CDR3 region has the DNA TGTGCCAGCAGTTTAAGCCCAGGTACCTCCTCGATGTACGAGCAGTACTTC.

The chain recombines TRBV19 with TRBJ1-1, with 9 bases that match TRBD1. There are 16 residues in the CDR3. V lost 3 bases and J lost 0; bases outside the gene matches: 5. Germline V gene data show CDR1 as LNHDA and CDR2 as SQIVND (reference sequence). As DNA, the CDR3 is TGTGCCAGTAGTATGGGACAGGGATCCATGAACACTGAAGCTTTCTTT. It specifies CASSMGQGSMNTEAFF.

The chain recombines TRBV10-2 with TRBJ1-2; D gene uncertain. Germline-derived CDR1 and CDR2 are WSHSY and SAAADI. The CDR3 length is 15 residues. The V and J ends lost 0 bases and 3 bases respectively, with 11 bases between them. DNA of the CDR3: TGCGCCAGCAGTGAGTCCCCCCGGCTCGACTATGGCTACACCTTC. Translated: CASSESPRLDYGYTF.

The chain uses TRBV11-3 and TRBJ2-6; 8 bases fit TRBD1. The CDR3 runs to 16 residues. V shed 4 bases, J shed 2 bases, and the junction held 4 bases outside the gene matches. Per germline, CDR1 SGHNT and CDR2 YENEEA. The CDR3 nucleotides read TGTGCCAGCAGCTCAAAGGACAGGGCTGGGGCCAACGTCCTGACTTTC. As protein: CASSSKDRAGANVLTF.

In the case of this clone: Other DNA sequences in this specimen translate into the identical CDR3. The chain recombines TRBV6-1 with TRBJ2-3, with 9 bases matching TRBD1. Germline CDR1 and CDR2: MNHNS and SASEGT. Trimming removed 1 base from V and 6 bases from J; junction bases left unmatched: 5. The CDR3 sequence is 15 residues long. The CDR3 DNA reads TGTGCCAGCAGTGAAGGGGACAGGGTGGGGGATACGCAGTATTTT. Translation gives CASSEGDRVGDTQYF.

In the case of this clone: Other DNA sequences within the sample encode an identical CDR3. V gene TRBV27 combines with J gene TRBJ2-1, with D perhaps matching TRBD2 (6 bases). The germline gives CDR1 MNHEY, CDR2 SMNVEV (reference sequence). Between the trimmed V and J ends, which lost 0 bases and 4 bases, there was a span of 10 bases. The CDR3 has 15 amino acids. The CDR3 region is CASSLSSGLYNEQFF. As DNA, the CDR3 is TGTGCCAGCAGTTTATCTAGCGGCCTTTACAATGAGCAGTTCTTC.

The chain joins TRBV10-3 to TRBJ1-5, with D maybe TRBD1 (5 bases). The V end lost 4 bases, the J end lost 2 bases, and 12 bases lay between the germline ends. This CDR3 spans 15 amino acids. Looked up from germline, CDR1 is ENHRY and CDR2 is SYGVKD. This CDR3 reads CAISAGTRGNQPQHF. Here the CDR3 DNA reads TGTGCCATCAGTGCCGGGACTCGGGGCAATCAGCCCCAGCATTTT.

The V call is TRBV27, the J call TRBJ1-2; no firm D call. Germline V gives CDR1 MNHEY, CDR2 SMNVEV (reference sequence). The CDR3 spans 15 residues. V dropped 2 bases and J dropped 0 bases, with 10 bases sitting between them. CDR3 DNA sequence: TGTGCCAGCAGTTTACGCAGCTACTCTAACTATGGCTACACCTTC. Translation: CASSLRSYSNYGYTF.

CDR3 bases: TGTGCCAGCAGCCCCTGGTTGACAAGCGGCTACACCTTC. Translated: CASSPWLTSGYTF. The rearrangement uses TRBV5-6 and TRBJ1-2; D not resolved. CDR1 is SGHDT, CDR2 YYEEEE, per germline. The CDR3 loop spans 13 amino acids. Trimming removed 4 bases at V and 8 bases at J, with 15 bases between. Filled out from reference TRBV5-6 and TRBJ1-2, the complete variable domain reads DAGVTQSPTHLIKTRGQQVTLRCSPKSGHDTVSWYQQALGQGPQFIFQYYEEEERQRGNFPDRFSGHQFPNYSSELNVNALLLGDSALYLCASSPWLTSGYTFGSGTRLTVV.

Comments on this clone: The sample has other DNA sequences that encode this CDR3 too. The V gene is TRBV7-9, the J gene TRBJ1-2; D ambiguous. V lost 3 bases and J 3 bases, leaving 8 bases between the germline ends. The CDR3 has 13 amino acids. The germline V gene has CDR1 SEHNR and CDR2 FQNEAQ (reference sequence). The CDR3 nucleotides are TGTGCCAGCAGCTTGGAGGGTTACTATGGCTACACCTTC. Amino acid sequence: CASSLEGYYGYTF.

CDR3 in DNA: TGTGCCAGCAGCTTTCCCACACTGGGGGGCGGGACCCAGTACTTC. This encodes CASSFPTLGGGTQYF. The chain employs TRBV7-2 and TRBJ2-5, with D possibly being TRBD1 or TRBD2 (6 bases each). Germline V CDR1 and CDR2: SGHTA, FQGNSA. The CDR3 is 15 residues long. Between the trimmed V and J ends, which lost 3 bases and 7 bases, there was a span of 18 bases.

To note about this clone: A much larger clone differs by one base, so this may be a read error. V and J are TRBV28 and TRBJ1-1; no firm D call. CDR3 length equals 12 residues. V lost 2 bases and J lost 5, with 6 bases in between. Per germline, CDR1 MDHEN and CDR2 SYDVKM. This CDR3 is CASSLGKTEAFF. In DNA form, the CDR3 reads TGTGCCAGCAGTTTAGGGAAGACTGAAGCTTTCTTT.

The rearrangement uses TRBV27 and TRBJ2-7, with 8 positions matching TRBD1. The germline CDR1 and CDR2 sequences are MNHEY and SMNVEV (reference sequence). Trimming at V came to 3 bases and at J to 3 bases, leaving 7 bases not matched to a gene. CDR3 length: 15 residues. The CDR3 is CASSLWATGVYEQYF. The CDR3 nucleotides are TGTGCCAGCAGTTTGTGGGCGACAGGGGTCTACGAGCAGTACTTC.

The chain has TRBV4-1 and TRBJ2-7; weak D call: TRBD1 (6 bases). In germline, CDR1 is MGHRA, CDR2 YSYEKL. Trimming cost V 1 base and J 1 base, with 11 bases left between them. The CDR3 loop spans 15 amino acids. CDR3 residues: CASSQARTGSYEQYF. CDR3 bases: TGCGCCAGCAGCCAAGCCCGTACAGGGTCCTACGAGCAGTACTTC.

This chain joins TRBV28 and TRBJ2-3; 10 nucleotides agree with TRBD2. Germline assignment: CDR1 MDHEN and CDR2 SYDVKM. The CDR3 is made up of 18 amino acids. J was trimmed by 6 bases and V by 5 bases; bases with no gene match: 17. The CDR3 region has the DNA TGTGCCAGCAGTCCCCGTCGTCGCCTAGCGGGAGAGGCGGATACGCAGTATTTT. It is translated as CASSPRRRLAGEADTQYF.

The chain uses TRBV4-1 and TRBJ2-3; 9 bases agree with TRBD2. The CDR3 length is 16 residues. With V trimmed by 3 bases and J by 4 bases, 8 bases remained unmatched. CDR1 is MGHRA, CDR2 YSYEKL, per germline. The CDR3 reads CASSQIRQREADTQYF. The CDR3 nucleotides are TGCGCCAGCAGCCAGATCAGGCAGCGGGAGGCAGATACGCAGTATTTT.

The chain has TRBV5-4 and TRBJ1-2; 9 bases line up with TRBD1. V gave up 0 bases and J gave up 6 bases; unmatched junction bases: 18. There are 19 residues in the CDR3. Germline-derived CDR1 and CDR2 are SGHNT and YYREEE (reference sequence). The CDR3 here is CASSLGTPGTGFAVDGYTF. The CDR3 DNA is TGTGCCAGCAGCTTGGGGACGCCCGGGACAGGGTTTGCCGTGGATGGCTACACCTTC. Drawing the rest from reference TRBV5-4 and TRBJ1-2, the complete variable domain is ETGVTQSPTHLIKTRGQQVTLRCSSQSGHNTVSWYQQALGQGPQFIFQYYREEENGRGNFPPRFSGLQFPNYSSELNVNALELDDSALYLCASSLGTPGTGFAVDGYTFGSGTRLTVV.

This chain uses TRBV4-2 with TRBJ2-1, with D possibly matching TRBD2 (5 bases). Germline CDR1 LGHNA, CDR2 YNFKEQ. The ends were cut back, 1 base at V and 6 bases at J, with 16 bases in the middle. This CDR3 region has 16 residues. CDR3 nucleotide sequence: TGTGCCAGCAGCCAAGTTGGTCGGGGTCCCCCCAATGAGCAGTTCTTC. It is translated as CASSQVGRGPPNEQFF.

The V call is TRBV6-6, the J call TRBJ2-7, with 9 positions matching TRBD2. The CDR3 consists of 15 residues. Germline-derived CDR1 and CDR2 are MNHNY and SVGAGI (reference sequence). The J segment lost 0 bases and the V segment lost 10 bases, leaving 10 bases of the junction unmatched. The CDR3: CATTQAGGSSYEQYF. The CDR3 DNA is TGTGCCACCACCCAGGCGGGAGGGAGCTCCTACGAGCAGTACTTC.

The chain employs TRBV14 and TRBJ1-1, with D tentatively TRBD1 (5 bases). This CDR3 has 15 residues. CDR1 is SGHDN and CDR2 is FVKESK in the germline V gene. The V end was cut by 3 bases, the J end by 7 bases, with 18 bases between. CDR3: CASSQITAHTGEAFF. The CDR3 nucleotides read TGTGCCAGCAGCCAGATAACCGCCCACACAGGTGAAGCTTTCTTT.

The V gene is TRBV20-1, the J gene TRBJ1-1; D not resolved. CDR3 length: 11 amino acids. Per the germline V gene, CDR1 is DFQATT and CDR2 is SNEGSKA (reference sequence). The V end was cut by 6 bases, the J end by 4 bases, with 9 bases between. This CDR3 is CSAMARTEAFF. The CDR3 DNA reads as TGCAGTGCCATGGCACGCACTGAAGCTTTCTTT.

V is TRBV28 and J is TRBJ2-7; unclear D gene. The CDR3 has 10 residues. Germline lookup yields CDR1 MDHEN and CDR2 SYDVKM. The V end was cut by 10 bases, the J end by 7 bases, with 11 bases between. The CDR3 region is CATPGREQYF. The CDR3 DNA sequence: TGTGCCACGCCCGGCAGGGAGCAGTACTTC. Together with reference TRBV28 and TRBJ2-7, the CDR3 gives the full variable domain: DVKVTQSSRYLVKRTGEKVFLECVQDMDHENMFWYRQDPGLGLRLIYFSYDVKMKEKGDIPEGYSVSREKKERFSLILESASTNQTSMYLCATPGREQYFGPGTRLTVT.

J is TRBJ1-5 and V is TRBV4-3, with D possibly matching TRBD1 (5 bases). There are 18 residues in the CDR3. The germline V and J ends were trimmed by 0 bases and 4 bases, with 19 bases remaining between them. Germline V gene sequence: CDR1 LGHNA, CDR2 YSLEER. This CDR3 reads CASSQENKRRGKNQPQHF. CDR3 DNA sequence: TGCGCCAGCAGCCAAGAGAACAAAAGAAGGGGAAAAAATCAGCCCCAGCATTTT.

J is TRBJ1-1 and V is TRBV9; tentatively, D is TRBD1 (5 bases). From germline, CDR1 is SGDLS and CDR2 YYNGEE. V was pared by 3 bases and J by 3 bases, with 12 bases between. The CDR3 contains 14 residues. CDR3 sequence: CASSGGSGHTEAFF. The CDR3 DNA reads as TGTGCCAGCAGCGGGGGGAGCGGGCACACTGAAGCTTTCTTT.

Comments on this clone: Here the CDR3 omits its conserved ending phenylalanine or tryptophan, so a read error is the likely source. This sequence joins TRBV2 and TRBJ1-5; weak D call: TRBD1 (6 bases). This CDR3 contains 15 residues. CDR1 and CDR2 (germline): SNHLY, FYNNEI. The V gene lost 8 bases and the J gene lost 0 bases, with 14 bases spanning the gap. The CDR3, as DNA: TGTGCCAGCCAGAGGGGGGCCGGTAGCAATCAGCCCCAGCATCTT. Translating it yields CASQRGAGSNQPQHL.

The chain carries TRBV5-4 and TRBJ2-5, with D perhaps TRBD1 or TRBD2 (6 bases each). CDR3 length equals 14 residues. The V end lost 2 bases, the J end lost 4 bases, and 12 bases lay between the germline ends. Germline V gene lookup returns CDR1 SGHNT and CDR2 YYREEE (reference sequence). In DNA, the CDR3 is TGTGCCAGCAGCTTTGTAGGGGGGCGAGAGACCCAGTACTTC. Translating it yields CASSFVGGRETQYF.